These T cell receptor beta chains were read from a single sample in a study of T cell changes during pregnancy in multiple sclerosis. Using immunoSEQ multiplex PCR, the repertoire was profiled, and TCRdb retains in-frame clones only, with some absent. In the table there are approximately 35,000 clones, about nine tenths of which are singletons. The sequencing here drew on CD4+ T cells from peripheral blood mononuclear cells, taken in the second trimester of pregnancy. The source is a female donor in good health, enrolled as a control in a pregnancy study. Both conserved end residues are part of each CDR3. The D gene is left open where the match is weak. Size values are once, few and many counts, or a class for expanded clones, and some rows have none.

d_call	v_call	clone_size	j_call	cdr3_aa	cdr3_nt
-	TRBV18	-	TRBJ1-1	CASSPPQAGKAFF	TGTGCCAGCTCACCACCCCAGGCAGGGAAAGCTTTCTTT
TRBD1	TRBV25-1	few	TRBJ1-6	CASGAGGIYNSPLHF	TGTGCCAGCGGGGCAGGGGGGATTTATAATTCACCCCTCCACTTT
TRBD1	TRBV6-5	-	TRBJ2-6	CASRGQGAGANVLTF	TGTGCCAGCAGAGGACAGGGGGCTGGGGCCAACGTCCTGACTTTC
-	TRBV5-6	-	TRBJ1-2	CASSLERNYGYTF	TGTGCCAGCAGCTTGGAGCGGAACTATGGCTACACCTTC
TRBD1	TRBV30	once	TRBJ1-4	CAWSHRGGNEKLFF	TGTGCCTGGAGTCACAGGGGCGGTAATGAAAAACTGTTTTTT
TRBD2	TRBV7-2	-	TRBJ2-1	CASSSPKRGALSYNEQFF	TGTGCCAGCAGCTCCCCGAAGCGGGGGGCTCTCTCCTACAATGAGCAGTTCTTC
TRBD1	TRBV10-2	-	TRBJ2-1	CASSAGQGAREQFF	TGCGCCAGCAGTGCGGGACAGGGGGCGCGTGAGCAGTTCTTC
TRBD2	TRBV7-2	-	TRBJ2-1	CASSWTVQRGVGNEQFF	TGTGCCAGCAGCTGGACAGTTCAGCGGGGGGTGGGCAATGAGCAGTTCTTC
-	TRBV18	-	TRBJ1-4	CASSQAGGLSNEKLFF	TGTGCCAGCTCACAGGCTGGGGGCTTGTCTAATGAAAAACTGTTTTTT
TRBD1	TRBV6-5	-	TRBJ2-3	CASSYRDSPTDTQYF	TGTGCCAGCAGTTACCGGGACAGCCCCACAGATACGCAGTATTTT
TRBD1	TRBV6-5	-	TRBJ1-3	CASSYGPTGGNTIYF	TGTGCCAGCAGTTACGGGCCGACAGGGGGAAACACCATATATTTT
TRBD2	TRBV12-5	-	TRBJ2-2	CASGLVLGSGALGGELFF	TGTGCTAGTGGTTTGGTACTGGGTAGCGGGGCCCTGGGAGGGGAGCTGTTTTTT
-	TRBV19	-	TRBJ2-7	CASSTTGGTYEQYF	TGTGCCAGTAGTACCACCGGGGGAACCTACGAGCAGTACTTC
-	TRBV7-9	-	TRBJ2-4	CASSPPGVINIQYF	TGTGCCAGCAGCCCACCCGGGGTAATAAACATTCAGTACTTC
TRBD1	TRBV5-8	-	TRBJ2-1	CASSLGQGSRNEQFF	TGTGCCAGCAGCTTGGGACAGGGGTCCCGCAATGAGCAGTTCTTC
TRBD2	TRBV5-1	-	TRBJ2-2	CASSLLAGDSTGELFF	TGCGCCAGCAGCCTACTAGCGGGAGATTCAACCGGGGAGCTGTTTTTT
-	TRBV4-3	-	TRBJ1-1	CASSQVSGGTEAFF	TGCGCCAGCAGCCAAGTCTCAGGAGGAACTGAAGCTTTCTTT